A single sample is the source of the 17 T cell receptor beta chains below, sequenced in a study of technical replicates of blood from several donors. Some clones are missing from TCRdb's copy, which holds only in-frame ones; the method was immunoSEQ multiplex PCR. The sample holds almost 70,000 clones, roughly 93% seen once. Sequencing was carried out using T cells isolated from PBMCs. These receptors originate from a human donor in good health.

This clone was detected once. The rearrangement joins TRBV19 to TRBJ2-5; D gene ambiguous. CDR1 and CDR2 (germline): LNHDA, SQIVND (reference sequence). The CDR3 covers 15 residues. V was clipped by 1 base and J by 2 bases, with 11 bases between them. As DNA, the CDR3 is TGTGCCAGTAGTATAGGCGCCACGGTACAAGAGACCCAGTACTTC. Its translation: CASSIGATVQETQYF.

The gene calls are TRBV11-3 and TRBJ1-1; perhaps TRBD1 as D (5 bases). The length of the CDR3 is 15 residues. Germline lookup yields CDR1 SGHNT and CDR2 YENEEA. Trimming removed 1 base at V and 3 bases at J, with 12 bases between. CDR3 nucleotide sequence: TGTGCCAGCAGCTTAGGTCGACAGAAGTACACTGAAGCTTTCTTT. It specifies CASSLGRQKYTEAFF.

The V call is TRBV11-2, the J call TRBJ2-2; TRBD2 agrees at 9 bases. Germline V CDR1 and CDR2: SGHAT, FQNNGV. After removal of 4 bases from V and 5 bases from J, the junction contained 2 bases not matched to a gene. The CDR3 spans 14 residues. CDR3 nucleotide sequence: TGTGCCAGCAGCTCGACTAGCGGAACCGGGGAGCTGTTTTTT. The encoded protein is CASSSTSGTGELFF. Together with reference TRBV11-2 and TRBJ2-2, the CDR3 gives the full variable domain: EAGVAQSPRYKIIEKRQSVAFWCNPISGHATLYWYQQILGQGPKLLIQFQNNGVVDDSQLPKDRFSAERLKGVDSTLKIQPAKLEDSAVYLCASSSTSGTGELFFGEGSRLTVL.

The chain employs TRBV29-1 and TRBJ2-1, with D possibly matching TRBD1 (6 bases). V lost 5 bases and J 2 bases, leaving 13 bases between the germline ends. Germline V gene sequence: CDR1 SQVTM, CDR2 ANQGSEA. The CDR3 is made up of 14 amino acids. The CDR3 DNA sequence: TGCAGCGTTCCCAACAGGGTCCCCTACAATGAGCAGTTCTTC. This sequence encodes CSVPNRVPYNEQFF.

This clone has a single count. This sequence joins TRBV7-8 and TRBJ1-1, with 8 bases fitting TRBD1. This CDR3 contains 16 residues. With 6 bases clipped from V and 0 bases from J, the junction kept 9 bases outside the gene matches. Germline CDR1 reads SGHVS; CDR2 reads FQNEAQ. The CDR3 reads CASRSGTGPVNTEAFF. CDR3 in DNA: TGTGCCAGCAGGTCCGGGACAGGACCTGTGAACACTGAAGCTTTCTTT. Using reference TRBV7-8 and TRBJ1-1 for the parts outside the CDR3, the full variable domain is GAGVSQSPRYKVAKRGQDVALRCDPISGHVSLFWYQQALGQGPEFLTYFQNEAQLDKSGLPSDRFFAERPEGSVSTLKIQRTQQEDSAVYLCASRSGTGPVNTEAFFGQGTRLTVV.

This clone has a single count. The chain couples TRBV6-1 to TRBJ1-2; the match to TRBD1 covers 8 bases. This CDR3 is 12 amino acids long. Trimming at V came to 10 bases and at J to 1 base, leaving 2 bases not matched to a gene. CDR1 and CDR2 (germline): MNHNS, SASEGT. CDR3: CATTGGNYGYTF. CDR3 DNA: TGTGCCACAACAGGGGGTAACTATGGCTACACCTTC.

This clone was seen once. This rearrangement joins TRBV6-5 to TRBJ2-7; perhaps TRBD1 as D (5 bases). This CDR3 spans 13 amino acids. Germline CDR1 MNHEY, CDR2 SVGAGI. The germline V and J ends were trimmed by 2 bases and 0 bases, with 5 bases remaining between them. CDR3 loop: CASSYRGSYEQYF. For the CDR3, the DNA is TGTGCCAGCAGTTACAGGGGCTCCTACGAGCAGTACTTC.

This sequence joins TRBV28 and TRBJ2-7; 11 nucleotides line up with TRBD2. The CDR3 is made up of 15 amino acids. Germline CDR1 reads MDHEN; CDR2 reads SYDVKM. Losses at the gene ends were 3 bases for V and 2 bases for J; bases not matched to a gene: 3. This CDR3 is CASSLGLAVTYEQYF. CDR3 bases: TGTGCCAGCAGTTTGGGACTAGCGGTTACCTACGAGCAGTACTTC.

In its sample, this clone was seen once. The chain links TRBV6-5 to TRBJ1-3; no clear D. Trimming took 11 bases from V and 2 from J, leaving 10 bases between them. This CDR3 is built from 12 residues. Looked up from germline, CDR1 is MNHEY and CDR2 is SVGAGI. Here the CDR3 reads CASGGAGNTIYF. The CDR3 DNA is TGTGCCTCCGGCGGGGCTGGAAACACCATATATTTT.

This chain connects TRBV5-1 to TRBJ2-3; 16 nucleotides match TRBD2. CDR1 and CDR2 (germline): SGHRS, YFSETQ. V shed 4 bases and J 4 bases; nucleotides not matched to a gene: 3. The CDR3 runs 16 residues. The CDR3 is CASSEGLAGGADTQYF. The DNA of the CDR3 is TGCGCCAGCAGCGAGGGACTAGCGGGAGGGGCAGATACGCAGTATTTT.

V gene TRBV18 combines with J gene TRBJ2-7, with D possibly matching TRBD2 (7 bases). V was cut by 0 bases and J by 3 bases, with 15 bases left in between. Per germline, CDR1 KGHSH and CDR2 LQKENI. This CDR3 region has 16 residues. The CDR3 DNA reads TGTGCCAGCTCACCACCTAGGGGGGGGATGGTCTACGAGCAGTACTTC. Its translation: CASSPPRGGMVYEQYF.

The chain combines TRBV5-1 with TRBJ2-1; unclear D gene. V lost 4 bases, J lost 7 bases, and 15 bases lay in between. Germline CDR1 is SGHRS and CDR2 is YFSETQ. The CDR3 extends over 14 amino acids. CDR3 sequence reads: CASSPFPQENEQFF. CDR3 DNA: TGCGCCAGCAGCCCGTTCCCTCAGGAAAATGAGCAGTTCTTC. The full variable domain, completed using reference TRBV5-1 and TRBJ2-1, is KAGVTQTPRYLIKTRGQQVTLSCSPISGHRSVSWYQQTPGQGLQFLFEYFSETQRNKGNFPGRFSGRQFSNSRSEMNVSTLELGDSALYLCASSPFPQENEQFFGPGTRLTVL.

This clone has only one observation. This rearrangement joins TRBV5-6 to TRBJ2-3; 9 bases line up with TRBD2. Germline V CDR1 and CDR2: SGHDT, YYEEEE. J lost 4 bases, V lost 0 bases, and 15 bases had no gene match. CDR3 length: 19 residues. The CDR3 is CASSLASSGTLRVPDTQYF. The CDR3 bases are TGTGCCAGCAGCTTGGCTTCTAGCGGGACCCTCAGGGTACCAGATACGCAGTATTTT.

V is TRBV10-3 and J is TRBJ2-3; 8 nucleotides match TRBD1. The CDR3 has 15 amino acids. Trimming at V came to 5 bases and at J to 2 bases, leaving 6 bases not matched to a gene. Germline V gene sequence: CDR1 ENHRY, CDR2 SYGVKD. The CDR3 sequence: CAISFSTGATDTQYF. The DNA of the CDR3 is TGTGCCATCAGTTTTTCGACAGGGGCCACAGATACGCAGTATTTT.

The rearrangement uses TRBV7-9 and TRBJ2-7, with D perhaps matching TRBD2 (6 bases). Trimming pared 5 bases from V and 4 bases from J, leaving 15 bases between. Germline V CDR1 and CDR2: SEHNR, FQNEAQ (reference sequence). The CDR3 is made up of 14 amino acids. The CDR3 reads CASSPIGGSYEQYF. DNA of the CDR3: TGTGCCAGCAGCCCGATCGGAGGGAGTTACGAGCAGTACTTC.

The table lists this clone with a count of one. The chain uses TRBV11-2 and TRBJ2-1; D is unclear. This CDR3 region has 12 residues. Germline CDR1 reads SGHAT; CDR2 reads FQNNGV. V lost 3 bases and J lost 10, with 10 bases in between. The CDR3 is CASSLEISEQFF. The CDR3 bases are TGTGCCAGCAGCTTGGAGATTTCCGAGCAGTTCTTC.

This chain links TRBV2 with TRBJ1-4; TRBD1 might be the D (6 bases). Germline assignment: CDR1 SNHLY and CDR2 FYNNEI. CDR3 size: 15 residues. Between the trimmed V and J ends, which lost 11 bases and 4 bases, there was a span of 20 bases. CDR3 in DNA: TGTGCCGCACAGGGCACCGGGCGTCGTAATGAAAAACTGTTTTTT. Protein: CAAQGTGRRNEKLFF.